This TCR beta chain was identified in a study of pediatric ulcerative colitis. Study-wide points: Rectal repertoires separated controls, mild-moderate and acute severe colitis. Compared with controls, ulcerative colitis showed greater blood-rectum clone sharing.

Germline V gene sequence: CDR1 MNHEY, CDR2 SMNVEV (reference sequence). This CDR3 contains 14 residues. The ends were cut back, 2 bases at V and 11 bases at J, with 18 bases in the middle. On this clone itself: What it recognizes is unknown.

The data were produced by immunoSEQ multiplex PCR, yet TCRdb's version contains in-frame clones alone and is incomplete. The table records around 68,000 clones, 70% to 85% of them present only once. Ulcerative colitis patients received no immunosuppressive medication before the diagnostic colonoscopy. J is TRBJ1-1 and V is TRBV27; D perhaps matches TRBD1 (6 bases). The specimen sequenced was blood. The receptor's source is a boy between 10 and 17 years old with moderate ulcerative colitis. CDR3 sequence (DNA): TGTGCCAGCAGTTTACGATCTAGTTGGGGGGCCGCTTTCTTT. It codes for CASSLRSSWGAAFF.